This entry describes one TCR beta chain. Its cognate antigen is unknown. From the roughly 120-subject validation cohort, which was separate from the approximately 700-subject first cohort, the donors were drawn. Libraries were prepared by immunoSEQ multiplex PCR; TCRdb keeps only in-frame clonotypes and omits some of them. The sample lists some 60,000 clones; around 96% were seen once. This record belongs to a study of cytomegalovirus exposure and HLA in healthy donors. Points from the study as a whole: Generally TCR sequences proved uncommon, though certain public TCRs appeared in numerous donors.

The V gene's germline CDR1 is MNHEY and CDR2 SMNVEV (reference sequence). The CDR3 consists of 15 residues. The V segment lost 6 bases and the J segment 5 bases; nucleotides outside the gene matches: 9. Sequenced: PBMCs. The receptor was isolated from a man aged 18 to 30 in good health and CMV-seronegative. The genes are TRBV27 and TRBJ1-1; 10 positions match TRBD1. The CDR3 bases are TGTGCCAGCAGCTACGACAGGGGGCTGAGGACTGAAGCTTTCTTT. Residues: CASSYDRGLRTEAFF.